This TCR beta chain was identified in a study of memory CD4+ T cells and cytomegalovirus serostatus. Background on the study: Healthy Belgian adult donors included nine or ten CMV-positive and some 25 CMV-negative people. Whole-study findings and limits: A US-trained random forest predicted CMV serostatus with median AUC roughly 0.9.

With regard to this clone: Its cognate antigen is unknown.

Single viable CD3+CD4+CD8-CD45RO+ cells were sorted as the memory CD4+ T cells. In the study's own analysis: Out-of-frame sequences were removed, leaving 2,204,828 distinct TCRbeta sequences. Profiling relied on immunoSEQ multiplex PCR, and the TCRdb table lists in-frame clones only, not all of them. D and trimming come from the DNA, and the V and J calls and clone size come from that table. The sample has approximately 56,000 clones; roughly 87% are singletons. The TCR was taken from an adult in good health and CMV-seronegative. The sequenced material came from memory CD4+ T cells from blood.

This chain's CDR3 is CASSLRESAGGEQFF. CDR3 in DNA: TGTGCCAGCAGCTTAAGAGAGTCTGCGGGGGGTGAGCAGTTCTTC. The chain is built from TRBV7-3 and TRBJ2-1; 8 nucleotides agree with TRBD2. Trimming at V came to 1 base and at J to 9 bases, leaving 8 bases not matched to a gene. Germline lookup yields CDR1 SGHTA and CDR2 FQGTGA. The length of the CDR3 is 15 residues.